These 3 T cell receptor beta chains originate from one sample sequenced in a study of T-cell reconstitution after alpha-beta-depleted transplantation in children. It was with unique molecular identifiers that the TCRbeta library was prepared. TCRdb independently ran MiXCR on the PCR reads; one entry per CDR3 protein. The repertoire holds 81,000 or so distinct CDR3 sequences, less than 20% seen once, with 15% to 20% in the top ten. The source material was PBMCs, mostly from graft donor cells, sampled 180 days after TCRalphabeta/CD19-depleted stem cell transplant. These receptors all stem from a male patient aged 2-15 years who had a stem cell transplant for acute lymphoblastic leukemia, so the T cells may come from the graft donor.

To note about this clonotype: The junction shows a germline mismatch at one end, possibly a read error. This chain connects TRBV5-5 to TRBJ2-4; D ambiguous. The CDR3 length is 11 residues. From germline, CDR1 is SGHKS and CDR2 YYEKEE (reference sequence). CDR3 DNA sequence: TGTGCCAGCAGCGTCACCGGGCCCCCCCACTTC. Its protein product is CASSVTGPPHF.

This CDR3 reads CAISGFLTVGEQFF. The CDR3 DNA reads TGTGCCATCAGTGGGTTCCTCACGGTGGGTGAGCAGTTCTTC. The V gene is TRBV10-3, the J gene TRBJ2-1; D unclear. This CDR3 is built from 14 residues. Germline V gene lookup returns CDR1 ENHRY and CDR2 SYGVKD. V lost 4 bases to trimming and J lost 9 bases, with 16 bases between them.

This clonotype has more than one count but fewer than ten. The chain employs TRBV7-2 and TRBJ2-7; D may correspond to TRBD1 or TRBD2 (5 bases each). The CDR3 totals 14 residues. The germline V and J ends were trimmed by 5 bases and 3 bases, with 14 bases remaining between them. Per germline, CDR1 SGHTA and CDR2 FQGNSA. The chain's CDR3 is CASSPNPGRYEQYF. DNA for the CDR3: TGTGCCAGCAGCCCTAACCCGGGGCGCTACGAGCAGTACTTC.